This T cell receptor beta chain came from a study of T-cell memory formation after mild COVID-19 (dated by TCRdb to the early 2020s). Some background on the complete study: TCR sequence clusters from the two donors were found to be largely donor specific. T-cell clones expanding and contracting after mild COVID-19 in two donors were tracked by longitudinal TCRalpha and TCRbeta repertoire sequencing. Two young, previously healthy adult volunteers, one female and one male, were included in the cohort. What the work shows at the level of the full study, not this receptor alone: Contracting CD4+ clones appeared mostly in the CM and EM memory subsets, whereas CD8+ clones were enriched in EMRA. The study included only two mild cases, and larger cohorts that include severe cases with pre-infection samples were judged to be necessary. Some responding clones were detected in pre-infection memory, suggesting pre-existing cross-reactive memory T cells joined the SARS-CoV-2 response. From day 15 to 85, contracting clones showed balanced CD4/CD8 phenotypes, whereas a second wave of clones that expanded from day 15 to 37 leaned towards CD4+. The second-wave clones that peaked on day 37 were not confirmed to be SARS-CoV-2 specific.

Sequencing took place on an Illumina NovaSeq 6000. TCRalpha and TCRbeta cDNA libraries were constructed by 5'RACE with constant-segment primers, with sample barcodes and unique molecular identifiers being introduced. Trizol reagent was used to extract RNA from every sample. The libraries were amplified in two PCR steps, and the second step added a second sample barcode and Illumina TruSeq adapters. Sequencing of libraries was performed on an Illumina NovaSeq with 2 x 150 bp paired-end reads. Regarding the original processing steps: Reads were demultiplexed and collapsed into UMI-guided consensus sequences with migec v1.2.7. With mixcr v2.1.11, UMI consensuses were aligned to TRA and TRB V and J templates and assembled into clonotypes. Clonotypes were classified as expanded or contracted when called significant by both edgeR and NoisET, with noise models trained on biological replicates. For edgeR calls, a false discovery rate-adjusted p below 0.01 and a log2 fold-change threshold of 1 were applied. As an exploratory analysis of dynamics, PCA with hierarchical clustering was applied to max-normalized trajectories of the 1000 most abundant clonotypes. The CD4 or CD8 phenotype of responding clones was assigned using the separately sequenced CD4+ and CD8+ repertoires. TCRdb reprocessing: public reads trimmed at Q25 with fastp, clones called with MiXCR, in-frame beta chains kept. Each entry merges the rows of one CDR3 protein and shows their most common DNA and genes. None of the V and J calls come from the authors' own analysis; TCRdb made them. The sample table shows roughly 400,000 distinct CDR3 sequences, and roughly 15% are seen once. The ten largest clones take up around a fifth of the sample.

A word on this clonotype: This receptor's antigen is unknown. No base qualities exist here, and no much larger clone lies one base off it.

From the cysteine through the phenylalanine, the CDR3 covers 16 amino acids. Only the CDR3 region is kept as DNA, spanning 48 bases read in frame from base 1. Unmatched junction bases come to 13, with V trimmed by 7 bases and J by 3 bases. Ficoll-Paque density gradient centrifugation was used to isolate PBMCs. The sequence is built from TRBV12-3 or TRBV12-4 and TRBJ2-3, and 7 junctional nucleotides match TRBD2. The TCR sequence derives from a man aged 18 to 29 who had mild COVID-19 (a few samples of this study predate the infection). The sample titles of this study are shuffled in the database, so cell type and time point are left out; the donor was told from shared clones. Sequencing was carried out using PBMCs or a T cell subset sorted from them (not recorded which). The CDR3 reads as follows: CASTPWEGPDTDTQYF. The nucleotide sequence is given as TGTGCCAGCACCCCCTGGGAGGGGCCAGATACAGATACGCAGTATTTT.